This T cell receptor (beta chain) was identified during a study of blood T cell repertoires in COVID-19. This clone was detected a few times. The sample contains more than one DNA sequence encoding this CDR3. Trimming at V came to 5 bases and at J to 4 bases, leaving 4 bases not matched to a gene. The germline V gene encodes CDR1 GTSNPN and CDR2 SVGIG (reference sequence). The length of the CDR3 is 13 residues. Sequenced by immunoSEQ multiplex PCR; TCRdb stores in-frame clones only, minus some. This sample has approximately 360,000 clones, with more than 80% found just once. The TCR was taken from a man in his forties or fifties with acute or convalescent COVID-19. Material: peripheral blood. V is TRBV30 and J is TRBJ1-1; 10 bases agree with TRBD1. The CDR3 here is CAWDRGRGTEAFF. The CDR3 DNA reads TGTGCCTGGGACAGGGGGCGGGGCACTGAAGCTTTCTTT.